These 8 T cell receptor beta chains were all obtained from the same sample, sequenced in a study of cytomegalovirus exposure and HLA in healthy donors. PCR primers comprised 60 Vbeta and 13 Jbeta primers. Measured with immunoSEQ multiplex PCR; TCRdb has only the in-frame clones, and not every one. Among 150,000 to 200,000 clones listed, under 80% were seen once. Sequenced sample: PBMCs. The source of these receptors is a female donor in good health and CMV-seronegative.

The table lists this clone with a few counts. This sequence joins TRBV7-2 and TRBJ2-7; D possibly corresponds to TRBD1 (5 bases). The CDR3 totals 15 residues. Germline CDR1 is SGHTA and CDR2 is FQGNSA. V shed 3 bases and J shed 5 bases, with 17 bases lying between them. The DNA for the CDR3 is TGTGCCAGCAGCTTCGACAGCTCGAGCCTGAACGAGCAGTACTTC. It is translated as CASSFDSSSLNEQYF.

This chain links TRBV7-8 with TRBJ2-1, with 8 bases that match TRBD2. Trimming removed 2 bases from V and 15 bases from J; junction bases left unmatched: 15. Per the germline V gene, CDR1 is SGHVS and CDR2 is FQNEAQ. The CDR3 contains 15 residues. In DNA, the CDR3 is TGTGCCAGCAGCTTAAGCCGGGGGGGCCAATATAGACCGTTCTTC. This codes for CASSLSRGGQYRPFF.

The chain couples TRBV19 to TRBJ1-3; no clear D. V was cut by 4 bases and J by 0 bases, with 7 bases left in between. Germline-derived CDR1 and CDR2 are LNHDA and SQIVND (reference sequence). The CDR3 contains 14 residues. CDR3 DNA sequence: TGTGCCAGTAGTAGAGGGAACTCTGGAAACACCATATATTTT. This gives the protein CASSRGNSGNTIYF. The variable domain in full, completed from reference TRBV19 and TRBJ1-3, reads DGGITQSPKYLFRKEGQNVTLSCEQNLNHDAMYWYRQDPGQGLRLIYYSQIVNDFQKGDIAEGYSVSREKKESFPLTVTSAQKNPTAFYLCASSRGNSGNTIYFGEGSWLTVV.

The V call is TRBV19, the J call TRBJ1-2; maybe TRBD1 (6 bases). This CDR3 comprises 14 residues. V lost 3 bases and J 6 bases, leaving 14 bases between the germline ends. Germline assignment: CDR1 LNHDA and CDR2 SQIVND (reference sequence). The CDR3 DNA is TGTGCCAGTAGTATTGAGGGGGTGGGCCATGGCTACACCTTC. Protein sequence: CASSIEGVGHGYTF.

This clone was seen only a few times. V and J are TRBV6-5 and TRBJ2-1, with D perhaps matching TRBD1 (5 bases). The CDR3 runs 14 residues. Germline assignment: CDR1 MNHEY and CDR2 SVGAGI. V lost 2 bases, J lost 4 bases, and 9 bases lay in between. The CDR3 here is CASSYGQGYNEQFF. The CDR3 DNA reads TGTGCCAGCAGTTACGGGCAGGGATACAATGAGCAGTTCTTC.

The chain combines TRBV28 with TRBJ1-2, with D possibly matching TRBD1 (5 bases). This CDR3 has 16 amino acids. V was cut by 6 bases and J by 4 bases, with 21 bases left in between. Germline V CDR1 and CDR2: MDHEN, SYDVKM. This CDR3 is CASSPPTGDSFYGYTF. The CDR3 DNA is TGTGCCAGCAGCCCCCCGACGGGCGACAGCTTCTATGGCTACACCTTC.

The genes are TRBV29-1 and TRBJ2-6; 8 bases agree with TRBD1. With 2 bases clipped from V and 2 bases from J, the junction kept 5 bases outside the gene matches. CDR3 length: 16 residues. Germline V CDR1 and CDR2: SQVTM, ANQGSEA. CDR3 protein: CSVERAGGTGANVLTF. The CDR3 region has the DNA TGCAGCGTTGAAAGGGCAGGGGGCACTGGGGCCAACGTCCTGACTTTC. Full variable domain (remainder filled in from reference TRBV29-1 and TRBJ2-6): SAVISQKPSRDICQRGTSLTIQCQVDSQVTMMFWYRQQPGQSLTLIATANQGSEATYESGFVIDKFPISRPNLTFSTLTVSNMSPEDSSIYLCSVERAGGTGANVLTFGAGSRLTVL.

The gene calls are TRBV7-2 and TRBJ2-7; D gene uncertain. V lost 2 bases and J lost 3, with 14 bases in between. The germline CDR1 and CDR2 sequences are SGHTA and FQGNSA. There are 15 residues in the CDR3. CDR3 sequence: CASSLSRGSFYEQYF. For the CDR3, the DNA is TGTGCCAGCAGCTTAAGTCGAGGCTCCTTCTACGAGCAGTACTTC. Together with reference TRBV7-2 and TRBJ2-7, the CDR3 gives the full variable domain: GAGVSQSPSNKVTEKGKDVELRCDPISGHTALYWYRQSLGQGLEFLIYFQGNSAPDKSGLPSDRFSAERTGGSVSTLTIQRTQQEDSAVYLCASSLSRGSFYEQYFGPGTRLTVT.